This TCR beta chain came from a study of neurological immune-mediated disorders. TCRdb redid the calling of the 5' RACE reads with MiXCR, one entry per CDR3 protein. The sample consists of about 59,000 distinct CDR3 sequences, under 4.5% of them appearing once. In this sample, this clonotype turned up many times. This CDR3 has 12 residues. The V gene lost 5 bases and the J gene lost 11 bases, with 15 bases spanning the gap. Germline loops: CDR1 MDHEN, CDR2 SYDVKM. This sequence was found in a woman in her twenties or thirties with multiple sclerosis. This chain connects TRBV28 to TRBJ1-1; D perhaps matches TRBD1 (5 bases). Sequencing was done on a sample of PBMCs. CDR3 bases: TGTGCCAGCAGTAGAGCCGGGACGGGCGCTTTCTTT. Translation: CASSRAGTGAFF.